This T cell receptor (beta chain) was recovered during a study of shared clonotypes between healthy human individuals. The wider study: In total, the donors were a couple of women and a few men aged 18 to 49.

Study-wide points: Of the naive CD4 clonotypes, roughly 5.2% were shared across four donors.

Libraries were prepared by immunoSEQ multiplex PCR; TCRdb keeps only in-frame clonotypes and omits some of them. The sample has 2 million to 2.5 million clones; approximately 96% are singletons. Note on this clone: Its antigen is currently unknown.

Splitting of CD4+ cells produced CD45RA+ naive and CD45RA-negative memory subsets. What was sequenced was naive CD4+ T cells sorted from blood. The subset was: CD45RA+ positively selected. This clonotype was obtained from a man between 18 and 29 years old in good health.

The chain's CDR3 is CASSEQGAKETQYF. The CDR3 coding sequence is TGTGCCAGCAGCGAACAGGGGGCTAAGGAGACCCAGTACTTC. This chain connects TRBV11-2 to TRBJ2-5; 9 bases line up with TRBD1. This CDR3 region has 14 residues. Germline V gene lookup returns CDR1 SGHAT and CDR2 FQNNGV. Trimming took 5 bases from V and 5 from J; bases not matched to a gene: 6.